This paragraph covers one T cell receptor beta chain sequence. This specimen comes from a study of cytomegalovirus exposure and HLA in healthy donors. Amplification used 60 Vbeta primers and 13 Jbeta primers. Produced via immunoSEQ multiplex PCR; TCRdb's table is partial and in-frame only. The sample holds approximately 100,000 clones, around two thirds seen once. The V and J ends lost 4 bases and 12 bases respectively, with 10 bases between them. The CDR3 has 12 amino acids. The V gene's germline CDR1 is MNHNY and CDR2 SVGAGI (reference sequence). The TCR comes from a man aged 30 to 39 in good health and CMV-seropositive. The sequenced sample consisted of PBMCs. V gene TRBV6-6 combines with J gene TRBJ1-6; D unclear. CDR3 DNA: TGTGCCAGCAGTTTCGGCGAGGTACCCCTCCACTTT. This encodes CASSFGEVPLHF.